The 2 T cell receptor beta chains below were found in one sample sequenced in a study of cytomegalovirus exposure and HLA in healthy donors. PCR employed 60 Vbeta and 13 Jbeta primers. The assay was immunoSEQ multiplex PCR, and TCRdb's table has in-frame clones only and misses some. The ten top clones account for about 3.4%, within a sample of about 96,000 clones. The specimen sequenced was PBMCs. These receptors all come from a woman in her twenties or thirties in good health and CMV-seronegative.

This chain links TRBV9 with TRBJ2-2; a possible D gene is TRBD2 (6 bases). CDR1 SGDLS and CDR2 YYNGEE come from the germline V gene. Trimming removed 2 bases at V and 5 bases at J, with 13 bases between. CDR3 length: 15 amino acids. The CDR3 DNA follows: TGTGCCAGCAGCGTTCGGGGGAAGATTACCGGGGAGCTGTTTTTT. Protein product: CASSVRGKITGELFF.

The chain has TRBV4-1 and TRBJ1-1; TRBD1 is a possible D gene (6 bases). The V gene's germline CDR1 is MGHRA and CDR2 YSYEKL. This CDR3 has 15 amino acids. The ends were cut back, 1 base at V and 7 bases at J, with 16 bases in the middle. CDR3 nucleotide sequence: TGCGCCAGCAGCCAAGGTGAGACAGGCTGGCTTGAAGCTTTCTTT. The encoded protein is CASSQGETGWLEAFF.